A single sample gave rise to the 17 T cell receptor beta chains below, sequenced in a study of CXCR3-negative and CXCR3-positive naive CD8 T cells. UMI-labeled 5' RACE yielded the TRB cDNA libraries. Reprocessing the 5' RACE reads, TCRdb reports a single entry for every CDR3 protein and omits DNA. The record lists some 45,000 distinct CDR3 sequences, of which the ten most abundant hold roughly 1.5%. Sequenced material: naive CXCR3- CD8+ T cells from blood. Subset noted: CD45RO-CCR7+CD27+CD95- naive CD8+ T cells lacking CXCR3 (TNR3-). The receptors stem from a human donor in good health. Some clones in this sample may be carry-over from other donors' samples.

Judged by frequency, this clonotype is medium-sized. V gene TRBV6-2 or TRBV6-3 combines with J gene TRBJ2-2. This CDR3 spans 14 amino acids. Germline CDR1 and CDR2: MNHEY and SVGEGT. The CDR3 sequence is CASSYSPAPGELFF.

The chain employs TRBV6-4 and TRBJ2-2; TCRdb gives TRBD2 as the D gene, but with no DNA this cannot be confirmed. The CDR3 runs 15 residues. The germline CDR1 and CDR2 sequences are MRHNA and SNTAGT. The CDR3 loop reads CASSRTSGSTGELFF.

The chain is built from TRBV12-3 or TRBV12-4 and TRBJ2-2; the TCRdb D gene call, TRBD2, has no DNA to confirm it. The CDR3 extends over 19 amino acids. CDR3 protein: CASSRTIKPGPKGTGELFF.

V and J are TRBV7-9 and TRBJ1-1. Germline CDR1 SEHNR, CDR2 FQNEAQ (reference sequence). This CDR3 has 14 residues. The CDR3: CASSLAAENTEAFF.

J is TRBJ2-2 and V is TRBV14; TCRdb's D gene call, TRBD1, goes unchecked for lack of DNA. The CDR3 consists of 16 residues. Germline CDR1 reads SGHDN; CDR2 reads FVKESK. CDR3: CASSRSGTGKTGELFF. Combining the CDR3 with reference TRBV14 and TRBJ2-2 gives the whole variable domain EAGVTQFPSHSVIEKGQTVTLRCDPISGHDNLYWYRRVMGKEIKFLLHFVKESKQDESGMPNNRFLAERTGGTYSTLKVQPAELEDSGVYFCASSRSGTGKTGELFFGEGSRLTVL.

This chain connects TRBV2 to TRBJ1-5. This CDR3 has 17 amino acids. Germline V lookup: CDR1 SNHLY, CDR2 FYNNEI. The CDR3 sequence: CASSGGLGLLAGQPQHF.

This chain uses TRBV12-3 or TRBV12-4 with TRBJ1-2; TCRdb selects TRBD1, and the lack of DNA leaves this call unchecked. The CDR3 runs 15 residues. The CDR3 region is CASSLSRGPIYGYTF.

The gene calls are TRBV3-1 and TRBJ2-7; TCRdb's D call of TRBD1 is untestable without DNA. The CDR3 consists of 18 residues. Germline V gives CDR1 LGHDT, CDR2 YNNKEL (reference sequence). The CDR3 region is CASSQGLGKGDGSYEQYF.

The CDR3 loop is CASSLVETGTYEQYF. The V call is TRBV7-9, the J call TRBJ2-7. In germline, CDR1 is SEHNR, CDR2 FQNEAQ (reference sequence). This CDR3 contains 15 residues. The whole variable domain, remainder taken from reference TRBV7-9 and TRBJ2-7, is DTGVSQNPRHKITKRGQNVTFRCDPISEHNRLYWYRQTLGQGPEFLTYFQNEAQLEKSRLLSDRFSAERPKGSFSTLEIQRTEQGDSAMYLCASSLVETGTYEQYFGPGTRLTVT.

The CDR3 spells CASSQGRGNTEAFF. V gene TRBV3-1 combines with J gene TRBJ1-1. Germline values: CDR1 LGHDT, CDR2 YNNKEL (reference sequence). The CDR3 has 14 residues.

The rearrangement uses TRBV14 and TRBJ2-7. In germline, CDR1 is SGHDN, CDR2 FVKESK. The length of the CDR3 is 15 residues. CDR3 loop: CASSQDGGVPYEQYF. The full variable domain, rest sourced from reference TRBV14 and TRBJ2-7, is EAGVTQFPSHSVIEKGQTVTLRCDPISGHDNLYWYRRVMGKEIKFLLHFVKESKQDESGMPNNRFLAERTGGTYSTLKVQPAELEDSGVYFCASSQDGGVPYEQYFGPGTRLTVT.

The chain is built from TRBV4-2 and TRBJ2-7; TCRdb indicates TRBD1, and absent DNA this call remains unverified. The germline V gene encodes CDR1 LGHNA and CDR2 YNFKEQ. The CDR3 totals 14 residues. The CDR3 here is CASSQAPGMDEQYF.

This sequence joins TRBV11-2 and TRBJ2-7. The CDR3 is made up of 13 amino acids. Germline V lookup: CDR1 SGHAT, CDR2 FQNNGV. This CDR3 reads CASSSVTYDEQYF.

The rearrangement links TRBV9 to TRBJ2-1; the TRBD1 assignment by TCRdb is unverifiable without DNA. Germline V gives CDR1 SGDLS, CDR2 YYNGEE. The CDR3 has 15 residues. CDR3 protein: CASSVGPGGYNEQFF.

The CDR3 is CASSPLGQGGEQYF. The rearrangement uses TRBV7-9 and TRBJ2-7; TCRdb returns TRBD1, unconfirmable since there is no DNA. Germline V gene sequence: CDR1 SEHNR, CDR2 FQNEAQ (reference sequence). There are 14 residues in the CDR3.

The chain combines TRBV29-1 with TRBJ1-2; TCRdb picks TRBD1, but there is no DNA to check that call. The germline CDR1 and CDR2 sequences are SQVTM and ANQGSEA. The CDR3 totals 13 residues. CDR3 residues: CSVEGGAVYGYTF.

V usage is TRBV28 and J usage is TRBJ2-7; the D call from TCRdb, TRBD2, cannot be confirmed without DNA. This CDR3 has 13 residues. Germline loops: CDR1 MDHEN, CDR2 SYDVKM. This CDR3 reads CASSLLEGSEQYF.